The clone carrying this T cell receptor (beta chain) came up once. What it binds is unknown. The CDR3 contains 14 residues. The V segment lost 8 bases and the J segment 8 bases; nucleotides outside the gene matches: 9. Germline V gives CDR1 SGHRS, CDR2 YFSETQ. The authors' processing: ImmunoSEQ sequences covered only the junction and lacked quality scores; filtering therefore differed. Measured with immunoSEQ multiplex PCR; TCRdb has only the in-frame clones, and not every one. Clone size and the V and J calls come from that table; the DNA yielded D and trimming. Seen here are over a million clones, 96% observed once, and the top ten hold about 1%. The sample comes from a study of shared clonotypes between healthy human individuals. Study at large: Every donor yielded three CD4 naive, three CD4 memory, two CD8 naive and one CD8 memory plate.

Study results and caveats: Only a few donors were included, so the genetic and exposure-history diversity represented was limited.

Sequenced material: naive CD4+ T cells sorted from blood. Subset given: CD45RA+ positively selected. The clonotype was recovered from a man aged 25 to 40 in good health. The chain combines TRBV5-1 with TRBJ2-1, with 11 bases that match TRBD1. CDR3 sequence: CASERTGGFDEQFF. The CDR3 bases are TGCGCCAGTGAACGGACAGGGGGCTTCGATGAGCAGTTCTTC.